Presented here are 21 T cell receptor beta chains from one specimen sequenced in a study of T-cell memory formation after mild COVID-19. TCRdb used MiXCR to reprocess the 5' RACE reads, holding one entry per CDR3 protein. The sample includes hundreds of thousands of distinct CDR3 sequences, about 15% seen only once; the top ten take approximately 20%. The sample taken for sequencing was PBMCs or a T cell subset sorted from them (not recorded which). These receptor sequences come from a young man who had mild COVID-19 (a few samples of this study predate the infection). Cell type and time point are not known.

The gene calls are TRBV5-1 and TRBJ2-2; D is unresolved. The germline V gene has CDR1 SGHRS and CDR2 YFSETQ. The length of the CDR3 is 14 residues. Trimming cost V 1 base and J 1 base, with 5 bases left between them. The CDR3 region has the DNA TGCGCCAGCAGCTTGATATGGAACACCGGGGAGCTGTTTTTT. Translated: CASSLIWNTGELFF.

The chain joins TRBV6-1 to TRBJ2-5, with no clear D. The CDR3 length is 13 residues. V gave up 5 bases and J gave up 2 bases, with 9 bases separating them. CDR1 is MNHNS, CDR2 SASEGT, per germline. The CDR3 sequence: CASSFQDQETQYF. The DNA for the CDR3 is TGTGCCAGCAGTTTCCAGGATCAAGAGACCCAGTACTTC.

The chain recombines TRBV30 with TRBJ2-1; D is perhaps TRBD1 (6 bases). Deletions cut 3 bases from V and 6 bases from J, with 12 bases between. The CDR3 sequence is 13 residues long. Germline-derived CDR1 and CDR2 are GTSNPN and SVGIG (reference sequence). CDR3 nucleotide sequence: TGTGCCTGGAGCGAGGGACACATCAATGAGCAGTTCTTC. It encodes CAWSEGHINEQFF.

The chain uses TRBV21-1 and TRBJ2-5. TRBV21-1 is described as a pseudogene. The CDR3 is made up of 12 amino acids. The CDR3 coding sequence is TGTGCCAGCAGCAGACACACGGAGACCCAGTACTTC. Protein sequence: CASSRHTETQYF.

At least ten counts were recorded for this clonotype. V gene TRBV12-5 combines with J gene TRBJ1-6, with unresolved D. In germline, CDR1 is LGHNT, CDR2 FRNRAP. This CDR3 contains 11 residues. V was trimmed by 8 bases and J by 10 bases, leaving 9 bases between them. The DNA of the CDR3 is TGTGCTAGTTCGGGGAACTCACCCCTCCACTTT. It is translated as CASSGNSPLHF. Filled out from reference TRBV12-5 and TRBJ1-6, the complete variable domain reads DARVTQTPRHKVTEMGQEVTMRCQPILGHNTVFWYRQTMMQGLELLAYFRNRAPLDDSGMPKDRFSAEMPDATLATLKIQPSEPRDSAVYFCASSGNSPLHFGNGTRLTVT.

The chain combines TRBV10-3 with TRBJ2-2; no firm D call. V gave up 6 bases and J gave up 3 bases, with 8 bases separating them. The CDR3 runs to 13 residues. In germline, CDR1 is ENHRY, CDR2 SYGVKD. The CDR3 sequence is CAISGSYTGELFF. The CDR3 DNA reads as TGTGCCATCAGCGGCTCCTACACCGGGGAGCTGTTTTTT.

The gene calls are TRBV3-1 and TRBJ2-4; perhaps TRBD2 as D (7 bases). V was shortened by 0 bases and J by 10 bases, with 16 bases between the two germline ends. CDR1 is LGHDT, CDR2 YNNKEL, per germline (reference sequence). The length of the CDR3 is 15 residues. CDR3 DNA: TGTGCCAGCAGCCAAGAATGGGGGGGCCCGGAGATTCAGTACTTC. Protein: CASSQEWGGPEIQYF.

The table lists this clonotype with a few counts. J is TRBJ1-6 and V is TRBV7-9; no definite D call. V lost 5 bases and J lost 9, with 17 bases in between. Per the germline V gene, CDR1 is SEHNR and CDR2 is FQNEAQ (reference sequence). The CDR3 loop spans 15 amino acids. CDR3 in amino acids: CASSPSGPEGSPLHF. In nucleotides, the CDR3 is TGTGCCAGCAGCCCGAGCGGGCCCGAAGGTTCACCCCTCCACTTT.

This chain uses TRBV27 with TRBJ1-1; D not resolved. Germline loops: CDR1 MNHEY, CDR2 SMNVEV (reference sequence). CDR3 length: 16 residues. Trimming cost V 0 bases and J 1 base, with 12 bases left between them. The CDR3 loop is CASSLSDPIPNTEAFF. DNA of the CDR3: TGTGCCAGCAGTTTATCAGACCCGATCCCGAACACTGAAGCTTTCTTT.

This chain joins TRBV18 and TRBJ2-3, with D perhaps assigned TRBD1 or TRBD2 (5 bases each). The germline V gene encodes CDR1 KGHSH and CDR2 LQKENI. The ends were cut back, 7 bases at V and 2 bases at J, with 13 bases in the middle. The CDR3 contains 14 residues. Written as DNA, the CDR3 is TGTGCCAGCTGGGGGAGCGGATCCACAGATACGCAGTATTTT. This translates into CASWGSGSTDTQYF.

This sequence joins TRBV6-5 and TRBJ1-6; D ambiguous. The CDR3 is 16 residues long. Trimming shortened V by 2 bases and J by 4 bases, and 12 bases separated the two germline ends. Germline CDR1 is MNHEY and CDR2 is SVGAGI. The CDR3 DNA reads TGTGCCAGCAGTTACGGAAGGGTACGATATAATTCACCCCTCCACTTT. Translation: CASSYGRVRYNSPLHF.

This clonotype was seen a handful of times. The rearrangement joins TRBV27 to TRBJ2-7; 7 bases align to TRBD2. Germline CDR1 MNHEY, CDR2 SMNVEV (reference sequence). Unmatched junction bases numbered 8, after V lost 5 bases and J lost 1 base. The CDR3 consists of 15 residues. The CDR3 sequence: CASSPTSGRSYEQYV. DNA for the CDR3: TGTGCCAGCAGTCCCACCTCCGGGAGGTCCTACGAGCAGTACGTC.

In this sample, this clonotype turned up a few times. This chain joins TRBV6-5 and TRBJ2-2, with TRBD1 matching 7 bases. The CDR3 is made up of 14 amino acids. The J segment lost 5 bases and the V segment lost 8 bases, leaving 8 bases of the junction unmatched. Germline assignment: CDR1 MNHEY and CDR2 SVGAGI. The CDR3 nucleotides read TGTGCCAGCTGTCTGGCAGGGGGAACCGGGGAGCTGTTTTTT. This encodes CASCLAGGTGELFF.

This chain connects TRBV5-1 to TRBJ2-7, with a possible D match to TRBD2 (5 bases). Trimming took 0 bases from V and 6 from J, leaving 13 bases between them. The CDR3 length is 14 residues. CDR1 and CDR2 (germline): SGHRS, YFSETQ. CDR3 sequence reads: CASSLVPGSGEQYF. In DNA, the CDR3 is TGCGCCAGCAGCTTGGTGCCGGGGTCGGGCGAGCAGTACTTC.

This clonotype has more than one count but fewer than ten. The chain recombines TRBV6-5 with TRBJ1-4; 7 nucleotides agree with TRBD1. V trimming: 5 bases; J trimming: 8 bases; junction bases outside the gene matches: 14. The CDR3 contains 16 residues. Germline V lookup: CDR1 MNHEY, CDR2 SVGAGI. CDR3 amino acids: CASSDERDSSREKLFF. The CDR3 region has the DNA TGTGCCAGCAGTGACGAGCGGGACAGTTCGAGAGAAAAACTGTTTTTT.

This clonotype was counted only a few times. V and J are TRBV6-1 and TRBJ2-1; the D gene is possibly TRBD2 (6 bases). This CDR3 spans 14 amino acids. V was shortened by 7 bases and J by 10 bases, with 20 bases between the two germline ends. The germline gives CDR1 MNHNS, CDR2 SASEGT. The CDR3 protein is CASNIPGLAGEQFF. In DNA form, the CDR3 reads TGTGCCAGCAATATTCCGGGACTCGCAGGGGAGCAGTTCTTC.

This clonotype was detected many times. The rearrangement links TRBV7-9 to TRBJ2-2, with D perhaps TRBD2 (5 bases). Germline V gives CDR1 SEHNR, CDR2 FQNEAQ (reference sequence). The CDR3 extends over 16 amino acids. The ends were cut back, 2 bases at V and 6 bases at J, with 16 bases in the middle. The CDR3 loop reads CASSLFGLRGSGELFF. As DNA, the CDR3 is TGTGCCAGCAGCTTATTTGGCCTAAGAGGGTCCGGGGAGCTGTTTTTT.

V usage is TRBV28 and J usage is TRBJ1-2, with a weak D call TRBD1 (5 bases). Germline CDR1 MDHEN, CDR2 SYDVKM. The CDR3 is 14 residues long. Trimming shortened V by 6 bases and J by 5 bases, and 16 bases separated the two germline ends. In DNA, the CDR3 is TGTGCCAGCAGGAACTGGGGGGAGTGGTATGGCTACACCTTC. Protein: CASRNWGEWYGYTF.

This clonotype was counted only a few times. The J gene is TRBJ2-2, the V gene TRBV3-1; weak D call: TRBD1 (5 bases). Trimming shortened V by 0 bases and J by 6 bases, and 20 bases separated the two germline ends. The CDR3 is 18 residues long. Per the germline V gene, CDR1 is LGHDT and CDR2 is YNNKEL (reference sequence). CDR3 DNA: TGTGCCAGCAGCCAAGAGGGGCACCGCATGCTCTTACCCGGGGAGCTGTTTTTT. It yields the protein CASSQEGHRMLLPGELFF.

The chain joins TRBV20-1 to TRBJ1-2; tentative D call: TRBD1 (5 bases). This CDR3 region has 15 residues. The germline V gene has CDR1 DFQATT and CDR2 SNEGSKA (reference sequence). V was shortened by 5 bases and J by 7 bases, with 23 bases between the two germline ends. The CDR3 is CSAPGEAGPGGGYTF. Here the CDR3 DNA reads TGCAGTGCTCCCGGGGAGGCAGGGCCCGGGGGTGGCTACACCTTC.

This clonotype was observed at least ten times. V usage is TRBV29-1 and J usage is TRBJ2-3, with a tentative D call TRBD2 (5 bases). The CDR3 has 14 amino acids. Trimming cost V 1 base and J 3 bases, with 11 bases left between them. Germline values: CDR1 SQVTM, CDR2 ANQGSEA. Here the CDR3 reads CSVEGRGWTDTQYF. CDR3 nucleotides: TGCAGCGTTGAAGGCCGGGGATGGACAGATACGCAGTATTTT.